This TCR beta chain was documented in a study of cytomegalovirus exposure and HLA in healthy donors. Study-level results: CMV serostatus stood as the only immune exposure information on hand.

This CDR3 comprises 14 residues. Germline V gives CDR1 KGHSH, CDR2 LQKENI. V gave up 5 bases and J gave up 3 bases, with 10 bases separating them. Concerning this clone: Its antigen is as yet unknown.

PCR involved 60 Vbeta and 13 Jbeta primers. Assay: immunoSEQ multiplex PCR; the TCRdb copy retains only in-frame clones and omits some. Among roughly 180,000 clones listed, around 80% were seen once. Sequenced sample: PBMCs. This TCR came from a woman aged 45-65 years in good health and CMV-seropositive. The chain recombines TRBV18 with TRBJ2-2; D may be TRBD1 (6 bases). DNA of the CDR3: TGTGCCAGCTCATTAAACAGGGACACCGGGGAGCTGTTTTTT. This sequence encodes CASSLNRDTGELFF.